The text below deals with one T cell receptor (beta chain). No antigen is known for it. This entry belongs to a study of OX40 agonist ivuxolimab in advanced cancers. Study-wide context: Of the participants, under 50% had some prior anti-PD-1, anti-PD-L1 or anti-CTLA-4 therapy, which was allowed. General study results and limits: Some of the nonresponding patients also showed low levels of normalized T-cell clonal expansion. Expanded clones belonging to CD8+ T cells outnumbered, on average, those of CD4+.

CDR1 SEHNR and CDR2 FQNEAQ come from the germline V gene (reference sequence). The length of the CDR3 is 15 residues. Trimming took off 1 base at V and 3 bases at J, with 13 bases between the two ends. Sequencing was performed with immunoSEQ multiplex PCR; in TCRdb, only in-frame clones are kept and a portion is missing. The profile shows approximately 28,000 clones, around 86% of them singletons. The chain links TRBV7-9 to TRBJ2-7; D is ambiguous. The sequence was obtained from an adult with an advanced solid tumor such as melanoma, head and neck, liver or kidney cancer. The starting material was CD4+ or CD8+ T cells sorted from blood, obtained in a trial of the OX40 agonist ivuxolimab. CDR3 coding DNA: TGTGCCAGCAGCTTAGATGGCCTTATACTCTACGAGCAGTACTTC. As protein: CASSLDGLILYEQYF.